This T cell receptor (beta chain) derives from a study of blood T cell repertoires in COVID-19. Study overall: T cells, B-cell-depleted T cells, or PBMCs provided the cDNA or gDNA that served as material.

CDR3 length: 24 amino acids. With 1 base removed from V and 1 base from J, the gap between germline ends came to 35 bases. The germline V gene has CDR1 LNHDA and CDR2 SQIVND (reference sequence). Clones were sequenced by immunoSEQ multiplex PCR, and TCRdb holds only the in-frame ones, with some missing. This sample has about 130,000 clones, with under 95% found just once. The source material was peripheral blood. This rearrangement joins TRBV19 to TRBJ1-5; tentative D call: TRBD1 (6 bases). This receptor was identified in a man aged 50 to 60 with active COVID-19. The CDR3: CASSIVGTLVISGQQLGSNQPQHF. CDR3 nucleotides: TGTGCCAGTAGTATAGTGGGGACACTAGTTATATCCGGGCAGCAATTGGGCAGCAATCAGCCCCAGCATTTT.